The clone carrying this T cell receptor beta chain was seen repeatedly, ten times or more. The target antigen is unknown. The sample is drawn from a study of human T cells and chemical hapten exposure. Overall study results and limits: Once DPC sensitization occurred, TCRs above 1 in 1000 frequency showed no change.

V dropped 3 bases and J dropped 8; count of bases not matched to a gene: 10. This CDR3 spans 18 amino acids. Specified time point: patch test 1, 2 weeks after DPC sensitization. The treatment is: therapeutic diphenylcyclopropenone sensitization with weekly scalp DPC. Participating donors were patients with alopecia, aged 18 to 70 years, considered appropriate candidates for DPC. Per the original methods: Individual samples carried between about 23,224 and 750,000 TCRs, with 85,000 to 100,000 as the median. TCRdb ran MiXCR on the RACE reads and lists one entry per CDR3 protein. TCRdb's processing, not the study's, gives the V and J calls here. The sample contains nearly 350,000 distinct CDR3 sequences, 6% to 8.5% of which appear only once.

The source is a woman aged 18-35 years with alopecia areata. Some clones in this sample may be carry-over from other donors' samples. The sample consisted of whole blood, taken in connection with sensitization to the hapten diphenylcyclopropenone (DPC). The chain has TRBV12-3 or TRBV12-4 and TRBJ2-1, with 16 bases aligning to TRBD2. CDR3 DNA: TGTGCCAGCAGTTTCTGGGGACTAGCGGGGGGGCGATTCGATGAGCAGTTCTTC. It specifies CASSFWGLAGGRFDEQFF.